These 14 T cell receptor beta chains originate from one sample sequenced in a study of cytomegalovirus exposure and HLA in healthy donors (dated by TCRdb to the late 2010s). The library came from the immunoSEQ multiplex PCR assay. A mixture of 60 forward primers for TCR Vbeta segments and 13 reverse primers for TCR Jbeta segments was used in the multiplex PCR. Held by TCRdb, this immuneACCESS table contains in-frame sequences only and omits some clones. Under half of the omission traces to an unresolved V gene where checked; the cause of the rest is unknown. The sample table contains 80,000 or so clones; only one count was recorded for about 79% of them. The ten largest clones take up 7% to 7.5% of the sample. The specimen sequenced was PBMCs. The receptors come from a woman between 35 and 50 years old in good health and CMV-seronegative.

This clone occurred a few times. The chain employs TRBV4-3 and TRBJ1-5, with 8 bases lining up with TRBD1. The CDR3 contains 13 residues. Unmatched junction bases numbered 4, after V lost 6 bases and J lost 6 bases. From germline, CDR1 is LGHNA and CDR2 YSLEER. The CDR3: CASSHRGGQPQHF. The DNA of the CDR3 is TGCGCCAGCAGTCACAGGGGGGGTCAGCCCCAGCATTTT.

Only a few counts were recorded for this clone. The chain carries TRBV2 and TRBJ2-7; a weak D match, TRBD1 (5 bases). Germline CDR1 is SNHLY and CDR2 is FYNNEI. The length of the CDR3 is 13 residues. Trimming cost V 3 bases and J 4 bases, with 10 bases left between them. Here the CDR3 DNA reads TGTGCCAGCAGTGATAGGGGTACATACGAGCAGTACTTC. This translates into CASSDRGTYEQYF.

This clone was detected a few times. The chain uses TRBV5-6 and TRBJ2-1, with 7 bases fitting TRBD1. V was clipped by 1 base and J by 4 bases; unmatched bases: 8. Germline loops: CDR1 SGHDT, CDR2 YYEEEE. The CDR3 is made up of 16 amino acids. The CDR3 DNA reads TGTGCCAGCAGCTTGACAGGGGCCAACCTGTACAATGAGCAGTTCTTC. As protein: CASSLTGANLYNEQFF.

V is TRBV4-1 and J is TRBJ1-5; maybe TRBD1 (5 bases). CDR3 size: 16 residues. With 4 bases removed from V and 3 bases from J, the gap between germline ends came to 16 bases. The V gene's germline CDR1 is MGHRA and CDR2 YSYEKL. CDR3 nucleotides: TGCGCCAGCAGCCCCAACCCATCAGGGAACAATCAGCCCCAGCATTTT. It encodes CASSPNPSGNNQPQHF.

The rearrangement links TRBV6-5 to TRBJ1-6, with D uncertain. This CDR3 is 15 amino acids long. CDR1 and CDR2 from the germline V gene are MNHEY and SVGAGI. The V gene lost 3 bases and the J gene lost 0 bases, with 6 bases spanning the gap. CDR3 amino acids: CASSYLRSYNSPLHF. The CDR3 DNA reads as TGTGCCAGCAGTTATCTCCGCTCCTATAATTCACCCCTCCACTTT.

A few counts support this clone. One end of the junction varies from germline; a read error may be responsible. The rearrangement links TRBV10-3 to TRBJ1-1; maybe TRBD1 (6 bases). The CDR3 spans 13 residues. CDR1 and CDR2 (germline): ENHRY, SYGVKD. CDR3 coding DNA: TGTGCCAGCAGTTACTATGGACAGCGTGAAGCTTTCTTT. Translated, it gives CASSYYGQREAFF.

V gene TRBV29-1 combines with J gene TRBJ2-5; 11 bases line up with TRBD1. The DNA end favors TRBJ2-7, so the J call may be wrong. The germline V gene has CDR1 SQVTM and CDR2 ANQGSEA. There are 15 residues in the CDR3. The CDR3 nucleotides read TGCAGCGTTGAAATTAGGGACAGGGGGTCTGACGAGCAGTACTTC. Protein product: CSVEIRDRGSDEQYF.

The chain employs TRBV4-2 and TRBJ2-1; 10 bases are a match to TRBD2. The CDR3 totals 15 residues. From germline, CDR1 is LGHNA and CDR2 YNFKEQ. V lost 5 bases to trimming and J lost 1 base; unmatched junction nucleotides: 2. The CDR3 DNA reads TGTGCCAGCAGCGAAGCGGGGGGGTCCTACAATGAGCAGTTCTTC. This codes for CASSEAGGSYNEQFF.

The rearrangement links TRBV15 to TRBJ1-4; TRBD1 matches at 8 bases. The ends lost 5 bases at V and 0 bases at J; junction bases unmatched: 8. The germline CDR1 and CDR2 sequences are LNHNV and YYDKDF (reference sequence). The CDR3 sequence is 17 residues long. The CDR3 here is CATSSRQGRATNEKLFF. The DNA for the CDR3 is TGTGCCACCAGCTCACGACAGGGGAGGGCAACTAATGAAAAACTGTTTTTT.

The chain uses TRBV28 and TRBJ2-1, with TRBD2 matching 7 bases. Germline V gene lookup returns CDR1 MDHEN and CDR2 SYDVKM. V shed 2 bases, J shed 8 bases, and the junction held 3 bases outside the gene matches. CDR3 length: 13 residues. The CDR3 coding sequence is TGTGCCAGCAGTTTAGACCGGGGGGATGAGCAGTTCTTC. Translation: CASSLDRGDEQFF.

There are a few counts of this clone. The chain links TRBV30 to TRBJ1-1; 8 positions agree with TRBD1. Losses at the gene ends were 3 bases for V and 1 base for J; bases not matched to a gene: 7. The CDR3 sequence is 15 residues long. Germline V gene lookup returns CDR1 GTSNPN and CDR2 SVGIG (reference sequence). In DNA, the CDR3 is TGTGCCTGGAGATTTTTGGACAGGGCGAACACTGAAGCTTTCTTT. Protein: CAWRFLDRANTEAFF. Full variable domain (missing parts from reference TRBV30 and TRBJ1-1): SQTIHQWPATLVQPVGSPLSLECTVEGTSNPNLYWYRQAAGRGLQLLFYSVGIGQISSEVPQNLSASRPQDRQFILSSKKLLLSDSGFYLCAWRFLDRANTEAFFGQGTRLTVV.

The rearrangement joins TRBV30 to TRBJ2-2, with D tentatively TRBD2 (5 bases). V shed 5 bases and J shed 6 bases, with 16 bases lying between them. This CDR3 is built from 14 residues. Germline assignment: CDR1 GTSNPN and CDR2 SVGIG (reference sequence). The CDR3 loop is CAWGGPSGAGELFF. The CDR3 DNA sequence: TGTGCCTGGGGCGGGCCCTCCGGGGCCGGGGAGCTGTTTTTT.

The genes are TRBV4-2 and TRBJ2-7; TRBD2 matches at 7 bases. The CDR3 consists of 16 residues. V dropped 0 bases and J dropped 2; count of bases not matched to a gene: 7. CDR1 and CDR2 (germline): LGHNA, YNFKEQ. CDR3 bases: TGTGCCAGCAGCCAAGACTCCAGCGGGGCCACCTACGAGCAGTACTTC. Amino acid sequence: CASSQDSSGATYEQYF.

This clone has only one observation. The chain has TRBV13 and TRBJ2-7, with D tentatively TRBD2 (5 bases). Between the trimmed V and J ends, which lost 5 bases and 3 bases, there was a span of 14 bases. CDR1 and CDR2 (germline): PRHDT, FYEKMQ (reference sequence). The CDR3 has 14 residues. The CDR3 DNA reads TGTGCCAGCAGCCCCCTCAGGAGGATCTACGAGCAGTACTTC. This encodes CASSPLRRIYEQYF.